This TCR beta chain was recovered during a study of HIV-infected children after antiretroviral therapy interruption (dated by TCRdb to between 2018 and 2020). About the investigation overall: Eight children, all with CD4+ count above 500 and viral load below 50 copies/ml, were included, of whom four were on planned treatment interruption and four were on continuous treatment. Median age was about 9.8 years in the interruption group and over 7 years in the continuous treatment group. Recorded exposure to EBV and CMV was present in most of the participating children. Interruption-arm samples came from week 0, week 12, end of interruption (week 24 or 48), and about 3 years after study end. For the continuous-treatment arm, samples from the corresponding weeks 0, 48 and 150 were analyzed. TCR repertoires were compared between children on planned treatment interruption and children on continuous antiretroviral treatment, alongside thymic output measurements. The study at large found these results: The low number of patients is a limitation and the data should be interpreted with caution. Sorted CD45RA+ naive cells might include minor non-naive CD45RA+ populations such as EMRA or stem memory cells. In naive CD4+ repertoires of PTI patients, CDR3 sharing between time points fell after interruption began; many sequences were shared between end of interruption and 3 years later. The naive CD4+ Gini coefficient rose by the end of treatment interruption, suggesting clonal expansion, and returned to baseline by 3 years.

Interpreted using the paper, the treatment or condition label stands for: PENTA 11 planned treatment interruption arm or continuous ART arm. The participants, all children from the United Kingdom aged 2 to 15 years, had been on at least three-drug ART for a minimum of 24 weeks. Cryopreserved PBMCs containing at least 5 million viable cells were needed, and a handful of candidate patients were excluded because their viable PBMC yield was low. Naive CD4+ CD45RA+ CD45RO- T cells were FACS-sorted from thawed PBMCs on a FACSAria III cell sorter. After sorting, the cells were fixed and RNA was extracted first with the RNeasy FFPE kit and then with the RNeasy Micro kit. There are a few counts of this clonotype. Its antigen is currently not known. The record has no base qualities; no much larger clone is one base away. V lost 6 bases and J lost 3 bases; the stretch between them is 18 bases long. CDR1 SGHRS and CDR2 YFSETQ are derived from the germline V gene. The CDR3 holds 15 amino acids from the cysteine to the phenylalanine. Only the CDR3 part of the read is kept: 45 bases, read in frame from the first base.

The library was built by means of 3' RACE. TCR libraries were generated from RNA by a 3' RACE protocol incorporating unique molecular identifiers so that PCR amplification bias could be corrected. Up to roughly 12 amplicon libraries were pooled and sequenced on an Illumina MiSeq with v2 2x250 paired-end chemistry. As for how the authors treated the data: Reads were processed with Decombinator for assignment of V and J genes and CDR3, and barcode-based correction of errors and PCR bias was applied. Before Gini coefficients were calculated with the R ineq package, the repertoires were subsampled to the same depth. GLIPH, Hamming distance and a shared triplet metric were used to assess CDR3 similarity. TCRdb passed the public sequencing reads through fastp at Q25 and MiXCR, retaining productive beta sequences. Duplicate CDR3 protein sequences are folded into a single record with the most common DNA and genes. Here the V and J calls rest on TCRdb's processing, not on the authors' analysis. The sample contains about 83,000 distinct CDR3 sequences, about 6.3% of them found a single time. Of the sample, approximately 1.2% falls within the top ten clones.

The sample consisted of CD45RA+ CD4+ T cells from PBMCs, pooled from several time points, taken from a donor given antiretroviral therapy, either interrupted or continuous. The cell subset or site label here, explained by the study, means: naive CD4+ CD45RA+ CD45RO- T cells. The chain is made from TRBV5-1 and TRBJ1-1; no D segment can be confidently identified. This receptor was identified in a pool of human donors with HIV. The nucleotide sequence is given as TGCGCCAGCACCCAAGGGAGGGCGAGGGACACTGAAGCTTTCTTT. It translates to CASTQGRARDTEAFF.